This TCR beta chain was identified during a study of blood T cells in healthy people across ages (dated by TCRdb to the mid-2010s). General notes on the study: In model experiments, roughly one uniquely barcoded TCR beta cDNA molecule per two T cells was captured by template switching. The study measured age-related changes in TCR beta repertoire diversity using deep sequencing normalized with unique cDNA molecular identifiers. The donors were split into four age groups: young (average 16 years), middle-aged (nearly 40), aged (more than 60) and long-lived (about 82). To avoid experimental bias, donors of different ages were distributed randomly across sequencing lanes. Two additional independent replicas of 1 million unique cDNA reads from the same blood draw were analyzed for two donors (one aged 18 to 30 and one aged 80 or older).

Systemically healthy Caucasian individuals from Russia, approximately 39 in total and aged roughly 6 to 100 years, were included as donors. Each donor gave approximately 9.3 milliliters of peripheral blood, collected into EDTA-treated Vacutainer tubes. Ficoll-Paque density-gradient centrifugation was used to isolate PBMCs, with at least 6 million obtained per sample. Trizol reagent was used to extract total RNA from PBMCs, with at least 6 micrograms per sample. The percentages of naive CD45RAhigh/CD27high T cells were determined by flow cytometry on a PBMC aliquot from every donor. Libraries were constructed by 5' RACE. The sequencer was an Illumina HiSeq 2500. A second PCR of roughly 6 to 11 cycles was run with a J-beta primer mix and a sample-barcoded 5' primer. A unique molecular identifier was introduced onto each TCR beta cDNA molecule by a template-switch 5' adaptor carrying 12 random nucleotides. Each sample yielded at least 3 million CDR3-containing paired-end reads. All of the RNA was converted into first-strand cDNA using the Mint cDNA synthesis kit, with a TRBC-specific oligonucleotide serving as the primer. Following uracil-DNA glycosylase treatment, a first 18-cycle PCR with universal primers M1SS and BC2_uni_R was performed on all cDNA. From the authors' description of their analysis: For normalization, 1 million high-quality reads were randomly selected from each sample, with every read carrying a distinct molecular identifier. Instead of being binned into consensus sequences, reads with shared molecular identifiers were discarded. MiTCR, set to a Q25 quality threshold and the strictest error-elimination algorithm, was used for CDR3 identification, clonotype clustering and error correction. A nonparametric unseen species model with Euler transformation was used to estimate lower-bound total TCR beta diversity. The public reads were run again by TCRdb, first through fastp at Q25 and then through MiXCR, and only productive beta chains were kept. Rows are unified per CDR3 protein, each entry keeping the most common DNA and genes. For this entry, the V and J calls and clone size follow TCRdb and not the study's own pipeline. The sample contains 590,000 or so distinct CDR3 sequences, about 28% of them found a single time. In total, the top ten clones hold less than 20% of the sample.

This clonotype showed up just a few times. It has no known antigen specificity. No clone much larger than this one lies a single base away; base qualities are absent. Overall study outcomes, separate from this receptor: Compared with the aged group, the long-lived group had more naive CD4+ T cells, fewer expanded clones and increased TCR diversity, a pattern suggesting age selection. Estimates of total diversity based on one million sequenced T cells were considered lower bounds and underestimates. Observed TCR beta diversity correlated strongly with the percentage of naive T cells measured by flow cytometry. Because the CMV infection status of the donors was unknown, age-related changes in expanded clonotypes may potentially have been confounded. Because profiling used bulk unsorted PBMCs, naive and antigen-experienced compartments could not be compared conclusively. As age increased, observed TCR beta diversity per million T cells dropped in a roughly linear way, and a significant reduction was already evident by age roughly 40.

The clonotype originates from a woman over 75 in good health. Source material: blood.

CDR3 sequence: CSAVVAASSYEQYF. The nucleotides are TGCAGCGCAGTAGTGGCAGCGAGCTCCTACGAGCAGTACTTC. The receptor chain draws on TRBV29-1 and TRBJ2-7, with the D gene call left open. Trimming removed 7 bases from V and 0 bases from J, leaving 16 bases between the germline ends. As encoded in the germline V gene, CDR1 is SQVTM while CDR2 is ANQGSEA. Inclusive of the bounding cysteine and phenylalanine, the CDR3 is 14 residues long. Only CDR3 DNA is held: 42 bases, read in frame from base 1.